This record concerns one T cell receptor beta chain sequence. As yet, its antigen is unknown. Possible read error: a much larger clone is one base away. The data were obtained in a study of T-cell reconstitution after alpha-beta-depleted transplantation in children. The study's findings and limits: It was newly produced T cells that mostly accounted for T-cell counts and diversity one year after transplant. Expanded graft clones, several hundred of them, were reportedly the source of alpha-beta T cells about two months after transplant. Elevated TCRbeta diversity at day 60 was traced, in some patients, to surviving recipient T cells and thymic progenitors.

Library preparation (for TCRbeta) was performed with unique molecular identifiers. TCRdb independently ran MiXCR on the PCR reads; one entry per CDR3 protein. In the table there are 200,000 to 300,000 distinct CDR3 sequences, roughly 7.7% of which are singletons. This CDR3 has 15 residues. V was shortened by 5 bases and J by 2 bases, with 16 bases between the two germline ends. The germline gives CDR1 MNHNS, CDR2 SASEGT. The chain employs TRBV6-1 and TRBJ2-7; the D gene could be TRBD1 or TRBD2 (5 bases each). Sequenced here: PBMCs, mostly from graft donor cells, sampled 180 days after TCRalphabeta/CD19-depleted stem cell transplant. The receptor comes from a male patient between 10 and 17 years old who had a stem cell transplant for acute lymphoblastic leukemia, so the T cells may come from the graft donor. CDR3 nucleotide sequence: TGTGCCAGCAGTCGGGACCCCACAGCCACCTACGAGCAGTACTTC. Encoded protein: CASSRDPTATYEQYF.